One sample yielded the 8 T cell receptor beta chains listed below, sequenced in a study of Ad26.COV2.S vaccination and SARS-CoV-2 variants (TCRdb year 2021). Per the publication, the treatment or condition label means: about 20 received Ad26.COV2.S at low or high dose, single or two shots; 5 received placebo; per-sample allocation not given. Repertoires of vaccine and placebo recipients were sequenced from samples taken on day 63 after the first injection. To prepare the library, the immunoSEQ multiplex PCR assay was applied. Here the immuneACCESS table is served through TCRdb, limited to in-frame sequences with V and J called. Missing clones are a known gap in these copies; in checked studies unresolved V genes cover under half, and the rest lacks a known reason. This sample lists about 330,000 clones; 90% were detected once. In total, the top ten clones hold approximately 5% of the sample. Source: peripheral blood, taken in a trial of Ad26.COV2.S vaccine versus placebo. The receptors originated from a person aged 18 to 59 who received the Ad26.COV2.S COVID-19 vaccine or a placebo.

The rearrangement joins TRBV5-8 to TRBJ2-4; D gene unclear. Deletions cut 4 bases from V and 0 bases from J, with 14 bases between. Germline loops: CDR1 SGHTS, CDR2 YDEGEE. The CDR3 consists of 16 residues. The CDR3 sequence: CASSLRRSGAKNIQYF. CDR3 DNA: TGTGCCAGCAGCCTCCGTCGGTCGGGAGCCAAAAACATTCAGTACTTC.

The chain couples TRBV18 to TRBJ2-5, with D perhaps matching TRBD2 (6 bases). The CDR3 totals 18 residues. Trimming cost V 3 bases and J 2 bases, with 22 bases left between them. Germline V lookup: CDR1 KGHSH, CDR2 LQKENI. The CDR3 DNA reads as TGTGCCAGCTCACCCTACACAACGCGAGGGACTGAACAAGAGACCCAGTACTTC. Protein sequence: CASSPYTTRGTEQETQYF.

The rearrangement links TRBV27 to TRBJ2-1; D is uncertain. This CDR3 comprises 14 residues. The germline gives CDR1 MNHEY, CDR2 SMNVEV (reference sequence). The V gene lost 4 bases and the J gene lost 6 bases, with 13 bases spanning the gap. The CDR3 region is CASSSIPASNEQFF. CDR3 DNA: TGTGCCAGCAGTTCCATCCCCGCTAGCAATGAGCAGTTCTTC.

Only one count was recorded for this clone. This chain uses TRBV29-1 with TRBJ2-7, with D perhaps TRBD1 or TRBD2 (6 bases each). The CDR3 has 13 amino acids. V lost 2 bases and J lost 4, with 12 bases in between. Germline values: CDR1 SQVTM, CDR2 ANQGSEA. CDR3 residues: CSVERGDTYEQYF. CDR3 DNA: TGCAGCGTTGAAAGGGGGGACACGTACGAGCAGTACTTC.

V and J are TRBV5-1 and TRBJ1-1; D is perhaps TRBD1 (6 bases). Between the trimmed V and J ends, which lost 5 bases and 4 bases, there was a span of 15 bases. There are 14 residues in the CDR3. Germline lookup yields CDR1 SGHRS and CDR2 YFSETQ. The CDR3, as DNA: TGCGCCAGCAGTAATGGACAGCTCTCCACTGAAGCTTTCTTT. It is translated as CASSNGQLSTEAFF.

This clone was picked up one time. V is TRBV5-4 and J is TRBJ2-5; TRBD2 agrees at 9 bases. This CDR3 has 17 residues. J gave up 2 bases and V 4 bases, and 12 bases lay outside the gene matches. Germline V gene data show CDR1 as SGHNT and CDR2 as YYREEE (reference sequence). DNA of the CDR3: TGTGCCAGCAGCCATCCGACTAGCGGAGTGGCGCAAGAGACCCAGTACTTC. This encodes CASSHPTSGVAQETQYF. The full variable domain, rest sourced from reference TRBV5-4 and TRBJ2-5, is ETGVTQSPTHLIKTRGQQVTLRCSSQSGHNTVSWYQQALGQGPQFIFQYYREEENGRGNFPPRFSGLQFPNYSSELNVNALELDDSALYLCASSHPTSGVAQETQYFGPGTRLLVL.

The chain couples TRBV29-1 to TRBJ1-1; D uncertain. Deletions cut 1 base from V and 4 bases from J, with 7 bases between. This CDR3 has 12 amino acids. The germline V gene has CDR1 SQVTM and CDR2 ANQGSEA. CDR3 loop: CSVEVSSTEAFF. The CDR3 nucleotides are TGCAGCGTTGAAGTTTCGAGCACTGAAGCTTTCTTT.

The rearrangement uses TRBV21-1 and TRBJ1-1. TRBV21-1 is a pseudogene segment. The CDR3 totals 13 residues. The CDR3 DNA reads as TGTGCCAGCAGCCCGATGTGGATGGCTGAAGCTTTCTTT. Translating gives CASSPMWMAEAFF.